The subject of this entry is one T cell receptor (beta chain). Its antigen is still unknown. The sample originates from a study of T-cell memory formation after mild COVID-19. The overall study: Clusters of TCRs were largely donor specific. Study results and limitations: Among contracting clones, CD4+ were mainly CM/EM and CD8+ enriched in EMRA. CD4+ bias marked clones expanding day 15 to 37, unlike balanced contracting clones.

The CDR3 is 17 amino acids. After removal of 1 base from V and 0 bases from J, the junction contained 4 bases not matched to a gene. Germline V gene lookup returns CDR1 SGHVS and CDR2 FQNEAQ. A 5'RACE reaction primed in the constant segment made cDNA libraries of TCR alpha and TCR beta, and these carried sample barcodes and UMIs. One entry per CDR3 protein, called by TCRdb with MiXCR from the 5' RACE reads. The sample gives more than 35,000 distinct CDR3 sequences, approximately 6.5% of which show up once; roughly 0.85% is in the top ten. The TCR originated in an adult who had mild COVID-19 (a few samples of this study predate the infection). Cell type and time point are not known. Sequenced input: PBMCs or a T cell subset sorted from them (not recorded which). The J gene is TRBJ1-1, the V gene TRBV7-8; 11 bases align to TRBD1. CDR3 nucleotides: TGTGCCAGCAGCTTAGGTCGGGACAGGGGGATGAACACTGAAGCTTTCTTT. This encodes CASSLGRDRGMNTEAFF.